What follows describes a single TCR beta chain. Its antigen is unknown. Base qualities are not at hand, and no much larger clone is one base apart. The immunoSEQ Assay, a bias-controlled multiplex PCR, was used to amplify TCRbeta CDR3 regions from genomic DNA. The authors processed their data as follows. The number of nucleated cells in each sample was estimated by amplification of reference gene primers within the assay. To quantify the absolute abundance of each unique TCRbeta CDR3 rearrangement, sequence reads were collapsed and filtered. Productive Simpson clonality was computed per sample as the square root of Simpson's diversity index over productive rearrangements. TCRdb limited this immuneACCESS table to in-frame rearrangements with V and J called. A share of clones is missing; checked studies link under half to unresolved V genes, and the rest is unexplained. D and trimming were read from the DNA, whereas the V and J calls and clone size are those reported in that table. The sample table holds approximately 170,000 clones, of which 65% to 85% were seen once. Together, the top ten hold less than 20% of the sample.

These data belong to a study of blood T cell repertoires in COVID-19 (dated by TCRdb to about 2020). At the level of the whole study: The collaborator samples originated in the United States, Italy and Spain and spanned the acute and convalescent phases of COVID-19. The material from the prospective study consisted of cDNA or gDNA derived from T cells, B-cell-depleted T cells, or PBMCs. The dataset comprised deeply sampled blood TCRbeta repertoires from subjects exposed to, actively infected with, or recovered from COVID-19. The repertoires were released in a freely available public database intended as a resource for research on the immune response to SARS-CoV-2. Samples came from the ongoing ImmuneRACE study (first 160 participants) plus 1,254 subjects from 6 global collaborators. Nearly every sample came with metadata listing a de-identified subject ID, COVID-19 status, age in years and sex. HLA class I and class II types, where available, came from metadata supplied by the sample provider rather than from assay-based typing. Study-wide conclusions, independent of this receptor: How much clinical and demographic metadata was included differed by source and by participant, and the metadata was provided uncurated.

A second Seattle source provided samples from volunteer blood donors who had recovered from COVID-19. Collaborating institutions collected whole blood in K2EDTA tubes following their own protocols. Collaborator samples were shipped for TCRbeta analysis as frozen whole blood, isolated PBMCs, or DNA extracted from either sample type. V lost 0 bases and J lost 9 bases; the stretch between them is 9 bases long. As encoded in the germline V gene (reference sequence), CDR1 is LNHNV while CDR2 is YYDKDF. The CDR3 measures 14 amino acids from cysteine to phenylalanine. The only DNA kept is the CDR3, 42 bases in frame from the first base.

This clonotype originated in a woman in her seventies who had recovered from COVID-19. Rearrangement joined TRBV15 to TRBJ1-6; TRBD1 is a possible D gene, resting on 6 matching bases. The sequenced sample consisted of peripheral blood. The CDR3 corresponds to CATSRDRGTSPLHF. The nucleotides are TGTGCCACCAGCAGAGATAGGGGGACTTCACCCCTCCACTTT.